This T cell receptor (beta chain) was documented in a study of molecular identifiers for immune sequencing clone quantification. This clonotype was counted between two and nine times. V was cut by 3 bases and J by 3 bases, with 12 bases left in between. The CDR3 is made up of 14 amino acids. The germline V gene encodes CDR1 LNHDA and CDR2 SQIVND (reference sequence). Previously described methods with listed TCR primers produced the bulk TCR libraries. TCRdb recomputed calls from the PCR reads with MiXCR, one row per CDR3 protein. Of about 630,000 distinct CDR3 sequences listed, less than 30% are singletons.

The chain couples TRBV19 to TRBJ2-7, with D possibly TRBD2 on 5 matching bases. Input material: naive CD8+ T cells from blood, with Jurkat cell RNA spiked in. Described subset: FACS-sorted CD8+CD4-CCR7+CD45RA+ naive T cells. The source is a human donor in good health. Some libraries in this study had Jurkat cell RNA spiked in. CDR3 coding DNA: TGTGCCAGTAGTATCGGCCTGGAGGTCTACGAGCAGTACTTC. Its translation: CASSIGLEVYEQYF.